These T cell receptor beta chains were read from a single sample in a study of CXCR3-negative and CXCR3-positive naive CD8 T cells. TCRdb processed the 5' RACE reads again and assigns one entry to each CDR3 protein, with no DNA. The sample shows some 100,000 distinct CDR3 sequences, and around 0.36% sits with its ten largest clones. Sequenced input: naive CXCR3+ CD8+ T cells from blood. The origin of the receptors is a human donor in good health. Some clones in this sample may be carry-over from other donors' samples. CDR3s include the opening cysteine and the closing phenylalanine or tryptophan.

TRBJ2-1 16 TRBV14 CASSQDFIPGGNEQFF
TRBJ2-3 18 TRBV7-9 CASSSTHSSGGETDTQYF
TRBJ2-7 12 TRBV28 CASSPSVAEQYF
TRBJ1-5 15 TRBV12-3/TRBV12-4 CASSPQGISNQPQHF
TRBJ1-2 13 TRBV4-1 CASSPVGDYGYTF
TRBJ2-1 14 TRBV7-9 CASSADRGYNEQFF
TRBJ2-1 11 TRBV7-9 CASPPYNEQFF
TRBJ2-4 15 TRBV10-2 CASSEPGLAKNIQYF
TRBJ2-7 14 TRBV4-1 CASSGGQGAYEQYF
TRBJ1-1 14 TRBV5-1 CASSVDGGDTEAFF
TRBJ2-2 15 TRBV7-9 CASSYGLVVTGELFF
TRBJ2-1 16 TRBV4-3 CASSPSGAGKYNEQFF
TRBJ1-1 14 TRBV10-1 CASSENRGGSEAFF
TRBJ1-2 14 TRBV20-1 CSARDRQGHYGYTF
TRBJ2-7 15 TRBV12-3/TRBV12-4 CASSPFGTGFYEQYF
TRBJ2-3 15 TRBV28 CASSRYSAATDTQYF
TRBJ2-7 13 TRBV12-3/TRBV12-4 CASTRADSYEQYF
TRBJ2-2 15 TRBV10-3 CAISEVQRDGGELFF
TRBJ2-4 15 TRBV3-1 CASSPRTSDGNIQYF
TRBJ2-5 15 TRBV29-1 CSVEDNGVGGETQYF
TRBJ2-7 15 TRBV27 CASSQGTGHPYEQYF
TRBJ1-5 12 TRBV27 CASTSLGQPQHF
TRBJ1-1 13 TRBV27 CASSLEENTEAFF
TRBJ2-1 15 TRBV19 CASSMGLLLYNEQFF
TRBJ2-7 14 TRBV29-1 CSVEGQGEGYEQYF
TRBJ2-5 13 TRBV29-1 CSVESPREETQYF